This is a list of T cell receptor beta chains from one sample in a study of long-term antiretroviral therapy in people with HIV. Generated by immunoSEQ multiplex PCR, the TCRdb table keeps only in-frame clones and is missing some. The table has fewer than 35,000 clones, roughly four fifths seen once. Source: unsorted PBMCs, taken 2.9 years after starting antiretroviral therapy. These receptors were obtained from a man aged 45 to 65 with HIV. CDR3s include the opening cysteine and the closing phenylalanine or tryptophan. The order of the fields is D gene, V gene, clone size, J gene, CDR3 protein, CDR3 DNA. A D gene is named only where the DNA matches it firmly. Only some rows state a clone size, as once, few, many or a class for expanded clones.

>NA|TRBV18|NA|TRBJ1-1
CASSTANTEAFF
TGTGCCAGCTCAACAGCAAACACTGAAGCTTTCTTT
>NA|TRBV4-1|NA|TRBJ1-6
CASSLGQSSYNSPLHF
TGCGCCAGCAGCCTCGGACAGAGCTCCTATAATTCACCCCTCCACTTT
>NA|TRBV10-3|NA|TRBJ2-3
CAIRGGTDTQYF
TGTGCCATCAGGGGGGGCACAGATACGCAGTATTTT
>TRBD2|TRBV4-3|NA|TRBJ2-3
CASSQDLLGAGADTQYF
TGCGCCAGCAGCCAAGATCTTCTGGGAGCGGGGGCAGATACGCAGTATTTT
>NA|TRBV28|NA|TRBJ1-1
CASSLAVDVTEAFF
TGTGCCAGCAGTTTGGCGGTAGACGTGACTGAAGCTTTCTTT
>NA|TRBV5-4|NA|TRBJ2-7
CASSPTSKGSSYEQYF
TGTGCCAGCAGCCCGACTAGTAAGGGAAGCTCCTACGAGCAGTACTTC
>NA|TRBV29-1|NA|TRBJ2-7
CSVELDVRGGRYEQYF
TGCAGCGTTGAATTAGACGTTCGGGGAGGTCGCTACGAGCAGTACTTC
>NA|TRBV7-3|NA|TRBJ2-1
CASSAGLLAPFF
TGTGCCAGCAGCGCCGGTCTGCTAGCTCCGTTCTTC
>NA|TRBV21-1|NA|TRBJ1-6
CASSGGGHRANSPLHF
TGTGCCAGCAGCGGGGGGGGGCATAGGGCAAATTCACCCCTCCACTTT
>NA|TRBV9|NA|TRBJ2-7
CASSPTGLGYEQYF
TGTGCCAGCAGCCCCACAGGATTGGGCTACGAGCAGTACTTC
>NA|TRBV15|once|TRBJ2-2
CATSRLGQGGTGELFF
TGTGCCACCAGCAGACTTGGACAAGGTGGGACCGGGGAGCTGTTTTTT
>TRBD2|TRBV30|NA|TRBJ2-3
CAWTRAWGGTGDTQYF
TGTGCCTGGACACGAGCGTGGGGGGGAACCGGGGATACGCAGTATTTT
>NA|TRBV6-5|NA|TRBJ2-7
CASSPGTGDYEQYF
TGTGCCAGCAGTCCGGGTACGGGGGACTACGAGCAGTACTTC
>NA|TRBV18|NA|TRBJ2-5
CASSPEETQYF
TGTGCCAGCTCACCCGAGGAGACCCAGTACTTC
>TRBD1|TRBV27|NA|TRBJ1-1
CASRSSGTGGTEAFF
TGTGCCAGCCGGTCCTCCGGGACAGGGGGCACTGAAGCTTTCTTT
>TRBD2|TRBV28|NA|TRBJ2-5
CASSFLAGEETQYF
TGTGCCAGCAGTTTCCTAGCGGGGGAAGAGACCCAGTACTTC
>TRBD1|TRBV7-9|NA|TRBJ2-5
CASSPTGTGRETQYF
TGTGCCAGCAGCCCAACTGGGACAGGGAGGGAGACCCAGTACTTC
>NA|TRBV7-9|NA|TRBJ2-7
CASSLTVAHEQYF
TGTGCCAGCAGCTTGACAGTCGCCCACGAGCAGTACTTC
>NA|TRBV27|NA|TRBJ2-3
CASSWSLRTAISTDTQYF
TGTGCCAGCAGTTGGTCTCTCCGGACAGCCATCAGCACAGATACGCAGTATTTT
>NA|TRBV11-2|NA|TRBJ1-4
CASSRGTLAEKLFF
TGTGCCAGCAGCCGTGGAACACTAGCCGAAAAACTGTTTTTT
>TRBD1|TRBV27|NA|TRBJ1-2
CASGLTGTKDGYTF
TGTGCCAGCGGTCTGACAGGGACTAAGGATGGCTACACCTTC
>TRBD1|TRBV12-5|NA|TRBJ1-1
CASGLPSLGRGRRRGEAFF
TGTGCTAGTGGTTTGCCATCCCTTGGGAGGGGGCGAAGAAGGGGGGAAGCTTTCTTT